The 8 T cell receptor beta chains listed next were all sequenced from one sample in a study of T-cell reconstitution after alpha-beta-depleted transplantation in children. Unique molecular identifiers were used to barcode this TCRbeta library. TCRdb recomputed calls from the PCR reads with MiXCR, one row per CDR3 protein. The sample includes around 370,000 distinct CDR3 sequences, approximately 10% of them seen just once. Specimen: PBMCs from the stem cell graft donor, collected from the stem cell graft. All receptors derive from a human donor who donated a stem cell graft to a child with acute lymphoblastic leukemia.

The rearrangement uses TRBV7-2 and TRBJ2-3; the D gene is possibly TRBD2 (6 bases). The germline V gene has CDR1 SGHTA and CDR2 FQGNSA. This CDR3 has 15 amino acids. Trimming cost V 2 bases and J 2 bases, with 11 bases left between them. CDR3 amino acids: CASSLRLESTDTQYF. Here the CDR3 DNA reads TGTGCCAGCAGCTTAAGACTAGAGTCCACAGATACGCAGTATTTT. Looking up the rest from reference TRBV7-2 and TRBJ2-3 gives the full variable domain: GAGVSQSPSNKVTEKGKDVELRCDPISGHTALYWYRQSLGQGLEFLIYFQGNSAPDKSGLPSDRFSAERTGGSVSTLTIQRTQQEDSAVYLCASSLRLESTDTQYFGPGTRLTVL.

With regard to this clonotype: Because it lacks the conserved phenylalanine or tryptophan at the end, this CDR3 is likely a read error. This chain links TRBV27 with TRBJ2-7; 10 bases map to TRBD2. This CDR3 comprises 15 residues. Losses at the gene ends were 5 bases for V and 4 bases for J; bases not matched to a gene: 8. Germline V gene data show CDR1 as MNHEY and CDR2 as SMNVEV (reference sequence). CDR3: CASSLGPSGRYEQYL. DNA for the CDR3: TGTGCCAGCAGTCTGGGGCCTAGCGGGAGATACGAGCAGTACTTG.

The CDR3 region is CASSPPTRELFF. CDR3 in DNA: TGTGCCAGCTCACCACCAACCCGGGAGCTGTTTTTT. This chain uses TRBV18 with TRBJ2-2; no clear D. The V end was cut by 0 bases, the J end by 9 bases, with 5 bases between. The CDR3 runs 12 residues. Germline V gene lookup returns CDR1 KGHSH and CDR2 LQKENI. Full variable domain (rest looked up from reference TRBV18 and TRBJ2-2): NAGVMQNPRHLVRRRGQEARLRCSPMKGHSHVYWYRQLPEEGLKFMVYLQKENIIDESGMPKERFSAEFPKEGPSILRIQQVVRGDSAAYFCASSPPTRELFFGEGSRLTVL.

This clonotype was seen ten or more times. This chain links TRBV12-3 or TRBV12-4 with TRBJ1-1; D possibly corresponds to TRBD1 (5 bases). The V and J ends lost 4 bases and 4 bases respectively, with 10 bases between them. The CDR3 has 13 amino acids. DNA for the CDR3: TGTGCCAGCAGTTGGGACGCCTTCACTGAAGCTTTCTTT. This encodes CASSWDAFTEAFF.

J is TRBJ1-6 and V is TRBV7-2, with D unresolved. The CDR3 contains 14 residues. Germline CDR1 SGHTA, CDR2 FQGNSA. Deletions cut 3 bases from V and 10 bases from J, with 13 bases between. The CDR3 protein is CASSLWALGSPLHF. CDR3 in DNA: TGTGCCAGCAGCTTGTGGGCCCTTGGGTCACCCCTCCACTTT.

The chain carries TRBV7-9 and TRBJ1-4; tentatively, D is TRBD1 (5 bases). This CDR3 region has 15 residues. Germline V gives CDR1 SEHNR, CDR2 FQNEAQ (reference sequence). V lost 6 bases and J 8 bases, leaving 19 bases between the germline ends. The CDR3 here is CASRDAGGREEKLFF. In DNA, the CDR3 is TGTGCCAGCAGGGACGCCGGGGGAAGAGAAGAAAAACTGTTTTTT.

This chain joins TRBV12-3 or TRBV12-4 and TRBJ2-1, with D perhaps given as TRBD1 or TRBD2 (6 bases each). Trimming pared 0 bases from V and 2 bases from J, leaving 11 bases between. The length of the CDR3 is 16 residues. The DNA for the CDR3 is TGTGCCAGCAGTTTAGCGCGCCGGGGGCCCTACAATGAGCAGTTCTTC. Translating gives CASSLARRGPYNEQFF.

At least ten counts were recorded for this clonotype. The chain is built from TRBV7-6 and TRBJ2-1; D remains unclear. CDR3 length: 15 residues. Trimming removed 3 bases from V and 7 bases from J, with 16 bases in between. The V gene's germline CDR1 is SGHVS and CDR2 FNYEAQ. CDR3 sequence (DNA): TGTGCCAGCAGCTTTAAAGTAGTGGGATGGAATGAGCAGTTCTTC. This gives the protein CASSFKVVGWNEQFF.